What follows are 30 T cell receptor beta chains derived from one specimen sequenced in a study of response to subunit inactivated influenza vaccine. TCRdb reprocessed the RT-PCR reads via MiXCR and lists one record per CDR3 protein. The repertoire has fewer than 600,000 distinct CDR3 sequences, around 7.7% of them found once; the top ten carry around 13%. Source: PBMCs from blood, taken about 24 months after vaccination. The receptor set was obtained from a man aged 50 to 75 who received an inactivated influenza vaccine.

This clonotype has more than one count but fewer than ten. This rearrangement joins TRBV20-1 to TRBJ2-3, with 16 bases identical to TRBD2. The junction had 7 bases not matched to a gene; V was cut back by 5 bases and J by 5 bases. CDR3 size: 16 residues. Germline-derived CDR1 and CDR2 are DFQATT and SNEGSKA (reference sequence). The CDR3: CSAPGTSGRVGDTQYF. The CDR3 DNA sequence: TGCAGTGCTCCCGGGACTAGCGGGAGGGTGGGAGATACGCAGTATTTT.

A few counts support this clonotype. This chain joins TRBV20-1 and TRBJ2-7; 12 bases match TRBD2. V lost 0 bases, J lost 6 bases, and 24 bases stayed unmatched. The germline V gene encodes CDR1 DFQATT and CDR2 SNEGSKA (reference sequence). This CDR3 has 21 amino acids. The CDR3 DNA follows: TGCAGTGCTAGAGATTTTTTCAGCGACCGGACTAGCGGGAAATACGGCTCCGAGCAGTACTTC. It codes for CSARDFFSDRTSGKYGSEQYF.

This clonotype was counted at least ten times. The J gene is TRBJ1-1, the V gene TRBV7-8; no definite D call. V shed 5 bases and J shed 0 bases, with 22 bases lying between them. CDR1 is SGHVS and CDR2 is FQNEAQ in the germline V gene. This CDR3 contains 18 residues. DNA of the CDR3: TGTGCCAGCAGCCCCCGATGGCAGGCCGATTCCTTGAACACTGAAGCTTTCTTT. The encoded protein is CASSPRWQADSLNTEAFF.

This clonotype has only a few counts. This chain links TRBV12-3 or TRBV12-4 with TRBJ2-5; weak D call: TRBD2 (6 bases). V was clipped by 6 bases and J by 5 bases, with 16 bases between them. The CDR3 loop spans 14 amino acids. CDR3 in amino acids: CASSLRAGRETQYF. For the CDR3, the DNA is TGTGCCAGCAGCCTACGAGCGGGCAGGGAGACCCAGTACTTC.

This clonotype was observed a handful of times. This chain joins TRBV5-1 and TRBJ1-4, with a possible D match to TRBD1 (5 bases). This CDR3 has 15 residues. Trimming pared 4 bases from V and 3 bases from J, leaving 13 bases between. CDR1 is SGHRS, CDR2 YFSETQ, per germline. CDR3 amino acids: CASSTGALSNEKLFF. As DNA, the CDR3 is TGCGCCAGCAGCACAGGAGCTTTATCTAATGAAAAACTGTTTTTT.

This clonotype was observed a handful of times. The chain employs TRBV6-4 and TRBJ2-2, with D perhaps TRBD2 (6 bases). The V and J ends lost 3 bases and 8 bases respectively, with 10 bases between them. CDR1 and CDR2 from the germline V gene are MRHNA and SNTAGT. This CDR3 region has 13 residues. In DNA, the CDR3 is TGTGCCAGCAGTGAATCGGGGGAAGGGGAGCTGTTTTTT. Its translation: CASSESGEGELFF.

A few counts support this clonotype. The chain recombines TRBV30 with TRBJ2-3, with 9 bases matching TRBD1. The trim removed 4 bases at V and 3 bases at J, leaving 5 bases unmatched. This CDR3 is built from 14 residues. Germline V gene data show CDR1 as GTSNPN and CDR2 as SVGIG (reference sequence). CDR3 residues: CAWTGQGVTDTQYF. The CDR3 coding sequence is TGTGCCTGGACGGGACAGGGAGTGACAGATACGCAGTATTTT.

The table lists this clonotype with a few counts. The V call is TRBV29-1, the J call TRBJ2-5; 11 nucleotides agree with TRBD2. The V segment lost 7 bases and the J segment 5 bases; nucleotides outside the gene matches: 9. Germline CDR1 and CDR2: SQVTM and ANQGSEA. The CDR3 has 14 residues. In nucleotides, the CDR3 is TGCAGCGCCACCGGACTAGCGGGCTGGGAGACCCAGTACTTC. Translation gives CSATGLAGWETQYF.

This chain links TRBV6-1 with TRBJ1-5, with 7 bases matching TRBD1. Trimming at V came to 7 bases and at J to 1 base, leaving 7 bases not matched to a gene. Germline V gives CDR1 MNHNS, CDR2 SASEGT. The CDR3 sequence is 15 residues long. CDR3 sequence reads: CASIGGGWSNQPQHF. Here the CDR3 DNA reads TGTGCCAGCATCGGAGGGGGCTGGAGCAATCAGCCCCAGCATTTT.

This clonotype has a count of ten or more. The rearrangement uses TRBV11-2 and TRBJ2-3; 7 nucleotides agree with TRBD1. The CDR3 covers 15 residues. Germline V gene lookup returns CDR1 SGHAT and CDR2 FQNNGV. Germline trimming cut 5 bases from V and 2 bases from J; bases unmatched to any gene: 7. The CDR3 DNA sequence: TGTGCCAGCAGCCAGGGACAGTACTACACAGATACGCAGTATTTT. As protein: CASSQGQYYTDTQYF.

This clonotype showed up many times. This chain joins TRBV29-1 and TRBJ1-2; no clear D gene. Germline lookup yields CDR1 SQVTM and CDR2 ANQGSEA. V was shortened by 5 bases and J by 8 bases, with 15 bases between the two germline ends. This CDR3 contains 12 residues. The CDR3 DNA follows: TGCAGCGTTCAGCCGACGACGGGAGGCTACACCTTC. Its protein is CSVQPTTGGYTF.

In this sample, this clonotype turned up a few times. The chain has TRBV20-1 and TRBJ1-4; tentatively, D is TRBD1 (5 bases). CDR3 length: 14 residues. Trimming cost V 1 base and J 4 bases, with 10 bases left between them. The germline V gene has CDR1 DFQATT and CDR2 SNEGSKA (reference sequence). Here the CDR3 DNA reads TGCAGTGCTAGAGGGGTCAGGGATAATGAAAAACTGTTTTTT. Amino acids: CSARGVRDNEKLFF.

There are a few counts of this clonotype. The chain recombines TRBV12-3 or TRBV12-4 with TRBJ2-3; D is undetermined. The CDR3 runs 14 residues. Trimming took off 8 bases at V and 4 bases at J, with 16 bases between the two ends. CDR3 sequence reads: CASSNLDLPDTQYF. The DNA of the CDR3 is TGTGCCAGCTCCAATCTGGACCTCCCAGATACGCAGTATTTT.

This clonotype was detected many times. The chain is built from TRBV12-3 or TRBV12-4 and TRBJ2-5; the match to TRBD2 covers 10 bases. V was pared by 4 bases and J by 4 bases, with 6 bases of the junction left unmatched. The CDR3 is made up of 15 amino acids. CDR3 amino acids: CASSSASGGRETQYF. The CDR3 DNA reads TGTGCCAGCAGTTCGGCTAGCGGGGGTCGAGAGACCCAGTACTTC.

A few counts support this clonotype. The chain carries TRBV10-3 and TRBJ2-6; possible D gene TRBD1, 6 bases. This CDR3 contains 16 residues. Trimming left V 0 bases short and J 2 bases short, with 8 bases between. The germline gives CDR1 ENHRY, CDR2 SYGVKD. The CDR3: CAISESQGAGANVLTF. The CDR3 region has the DNA TGTGCCATCAGTGAGTCACAGGGAGCTGGGGCCAACGTCCTGACTTTC.

This clonotype came up a few times. This chain connects TRBV2 to TRBJ2-7; 7 nucleotides match TRBD1. Germline-derived CDR1 and CDR2 are SNHLY and FYNNEI. The V gene end was trimmed by 7 bases and the J gene end by 0 bases; junction bases not matched to a gene: 6. The CDR3 spans 14 residues. This CDR3 is CASNEGANSYEQYF. DNA for the CDR3: TGTGCCAGCAATGAGGGGGCGAACTCCTACGAGCAGTACTTC.

This clonotype came up a few times. The rearrangement uses TRBV5-1 and TRBJ2-5; a possible D gene is TRBD2 (8 bases). The CDR3 has 16 residues. V dropped 0 bases and J dropped 4 bases, with 16 bases sitting between them. Germline V CDR1 and CDR2: SGHRS, YFSETQ. CDR3 sequence (DNA): TGCGCCAGCAGCTTGGCCGGGAGGGGGCAGGGAGAGACCCAGTACTTC. It translates to CASSLAGRGQGETQYF.

This clonotype showed up just a few times. The junction departs from germline at one end; a sequencing error may be responsible. V usage is TRBV11-2 and J usage is TRBJ2-7, with 7 bases that match TRBD1. This CDR3 spans 14 amino acids. Germline assignment: CDR1 SGHAT and CDR2 FQNNGV. The CDR3 nucleotides are TGTGCCAGCAGCATAGACAGGGTATACTACGAGCAGTACTTC. It translates to CASSIDRVYYEQYF.

The sample holds a few counts of this clonotype. The gene calls are TRBV28 and TRBJ2-3, with TRBD2 matching over 11 bases. V lost 7 bases, J lost 5 bases, and 8 bases stayed unmatched. This CDR3 contains 15 residues. CDR1 and CDR2 from the germline V gene are MDHEN and SYDVKM. This CDR3 reads CASTATSGAGDTQYF. CDR3 DNA: TGTGCCAGCACGGCGACTAGCGGGGCGGGAGATACGCAGTATTTT.

The chain uses TRBV4-1 and TRBJ1-6; 7 bases map to TRBD1. CDR3 length: 16 amino acids. J was trimmed by 10 bases and V by 1 base; bases with no gene match: 10. Germline V gene lookup returns CDR1 MGHRA and CDR2 YSYEKL. The DNA of the CDR3 is TGCGCCAGCAGCCAAGGGGGCGACAGGGTTTCCTCACCCCTCCACTTT. Its translation: CASSQGGDRVSSPLHF.

This chain uses TRBV19 with TRBJ1-1, with 8 positions matching TRBD1. V trimming: 10 bases; J trimming: 1 base; junction bases outside the gene matches: 5. Germline V gene sequence: CDR1 LNHDA, CDR2 SQIVND (reference sequence). There are 13 residues in the CDR3. The CDR3 sequence is CATRQGQNTEAFF. DNA of the CDR3: TGTGCCACGCGACAGGGGCAGAACACTGAAGCTTTCTTT.

The V and J genes are TRBV20-1 and TRBJ2-5; 9 bases map to TRBD2. The CDR3 totals 15 residues. V lost 3 bases, J lost 2 bases, and 7 bases stayed unmatched. Germline CDR1 reads DFQATT; CDR2 reads SNEGSKA (reference sequence). The CDR3 bases are TGCAGTGCTAGGGAGTCTAGCGGGGTTCAAGAGACCCAGTACTTC. It translates to CSARESSGVQETQYF.

This chain uses TRBV11-2 with TRBJ2-2, with TRBD2 identical over 7 bases. The J segment lost 0 bases and the V segment lost 5 bases, leaving 15 bases of the junction unmatched. Germline V gives CDR1 SGHAT, CDR2 FQNNGV. CDR3 length equals 19 residues. The CDR3 is CASSTQRRESGANTGELFF. The DNA for the CDR3 is TGTGCCAGCAGCACGCAACGTAGGGAGAGCGGGGCGAACACCGGGGAGCTGTTTTTT.

Only a few counts were recorded for this clonotype. The chain carries TRBV7-9 and TRBJ1-1, with D possibly being TRBD1 (6 bases). There are 13 residues in the CDR3. Germline CDR1 SEHNR, CDR2 FQNEAQ (reference sequence). Trimming stripped 5 bases from V and 4 bases from J, with 11 bases between. The CDR3 loop is CASSETGSTEAFF. The CDR3 nucleotides are TGTGCCAGCAGCGAGACAGGAAGCACTGAAGCTTTCTTT.

In this sample, this clonotype turned up many times. The chain employs TRBV6-2 or TRBV6-3 and TRBJ2-4; D is uncertain. CDR3 size: 12 residues. The germline V and J ends were trimmed by 5 bases and 6 bases, with 8 bases remaining between them. CDR1 and CDR2 (germline): MNHEY, SVGEGT. The CDR3 spells CASSPSGNIQYF. In DNA, the CDR3 is TGTGCCAGCAGTCCGTCGGGAAACATTCAGTACTTC.

This rearrangement joins TRBV5-4 to TRBJ2-3; the D is unclear. V lost 4 bases, J lost 2 bases, and 14 bases lay in between. Germline V lookup: CDR1 SGHNT, CDR2 YYREEE (reference sequence). The CDR3 sequence is 15 residues long. CDR3 loop: CASSPVPSLTDTQYF. CDR3 nucleotides: TGTGCCAGCAGCCCAGTCCCCTCGCTCACAGATACGCAGTATTTT.

The chain couples TRBV11-2 to TRBJ2-5; TRBD2 might be the D (6 bases). Per germline, CDR1 SGHAT and CDR2 FQNNGV. The V end was cut by 6 bases, the J end by 2 bases, with 28 bases between. The CDR3 contains 19 residues. CDR3 sequence reads: CASRAGGLSSASVQETQYF. CDR3 in DNA: TGTGCCAGCAGGGCTGGTGGGTTATCGTCGGCTAGCGTACAAGAGACCCAGTACTTC.

Many counts were recorded for this clonotype. This chain uses TRBV12-3 or TRBV12-4 with TRBJ2-1; D remains ambiguous. Trimming removed 4 bases from V and 7 bases from J, with 11 bases in between. The CDR3 contains 13 residues. CDR3 DNA: TGTGCCAGCAGTTCTGAGAAAAGGAATGAGCAGTTCTTC. It encodes CASSSEKRNEQFF.

This clonotype was seen many times. The chain combines TRBV7-9 with TRBJ2-5; 11 positions match TRBD2. V was pared by 6 bases and J by 2 bases, with 11 bases of the junction left unmatched. CDR1 and CDR2 (germline): SEHNR, FQNEAQ (reference sequence). The length of the CDR3 is 17 residues. The CDR3: CASSPTSGGTSQETQYF. Written as DNA, the CDR3 is TGTGCCAGCAGTCCAACTAGCGGGGGAACCAGTCAAGAGACCCAGTACTTC.

This CDR3 is CASSQEEGATNEKLFF. CDR3 sequence (DNA): TGTGCCAGCAGCCAAGAAGAGGGGGCAACTAATGAAAAACTGTTTTTT. The rearrangement uses TRBV4-2 and TRBJ1-4; a weak D match, TRBD1 (6 bases). In germline, CDR1 is LGHNA, CDR2 YNFKEQ. This CDR3 is built from 16 residues. V lost 0 bases and J lost 0, with 8 bases in between.